These T cell receptor beta chains were read from a single sample in a study of blood T cell repertoires in COVID-19. Assay used: immunoSEQ multiplex PCR; TCRdb lists only in-frame clones, some missing. The repertoire holds roughly 140,000 clones, with more than 85% as singletons. Sequenced material: peripheral blood. These TCRs come from a woman in her 70s with acute or convalescent COVID-19. Each CDR3 is given without its conserved first and last residue.

V gene	J gene	CDR3 protein
TRBV18	TRBJ1-2	ASSPSKGARYGYT
TRBV10-3	TRBJ1-2	AISGDRPGGGYT
TRBV7-2	TRBJ1-4	ASSGQGATNEKLF
TRBV6-5	TRBJ1-5	ASSYPGTPVEH
TRBV19	TRBJ1-5	ASSIDSRKPQH
TRBV6-1	TRBJ2-5	ASSEPDRGLIETQY
TRBV11-2	TRBJ2-1	ASSFTSGGAGEQF
TRBV9	TRBJ1-2	ASSVASADYGYT
TRBV10-1	TRBJ2-2	ASSESGTGNTGELF
TRBV5-1	TRBJ2-2	ASSPTSGGNTGELF
TRBV9	TRBJ2-5	ASSGNGTGRETQY
TRBV30	TRBJ1-3	AWSRTAGVYVSGNTIY
TRBV18	TRBJ2-5	ASSPPSGGSRETQY
TRBV6-1	TRBJ1-2	ASSDSPRYGYT
TRBV6-2/TRBV6-3	TRBJ2-7	ASSRLTGSYEQY
TRBV5-1	TRBJ2-1	ASSLVAGGNNEQF
TRBV28	TRBJ2-3	ASSSNTDTQY
TRBV6-1	TRBJ1-6	ASSEILVTSDNSPLH
TRBV7-2	TRBJ2-1	ASSPIGTGGAYEQF
TRBV4-2	TRBJ2-2	ASSRSTGGGAGELF
TRBV6-5	TRBJ1-6	ASSPALDRASPLH
TRBV27	TRBJ1-2	ASSARTDLLNYGYT
TRBV28	TRBJ1-5	ASSPRGGARQPQH
TRBV6-5	TRBJ1-2	ATSLTGNYGYT
TRBV15	TRBJ2-5	ATAMGRETQY
TRBV28	TRBJ1-6	ASRTRTGTNSPLH
TRBV11-3	TRBJ2-5	ASSLRGTGETQY
TRBV2	TRBJ1-1	ASSPGQGTNTEAF
TRBV29-1	TRBJ1-1	SVLTAVPKAF
TRBV4-1	TRBJ2-5	ASSQPSGGVVQY
TRBV7-9	TRBJ2-7	ASSLDTSPPGDREQY
TRBV28	TRBJ2-3	ASSFAGRQADTQY
TRBV14	TRBJ2-5	ASSQAGLPRETQY
TRBV6-6	TRBJ1-5	ASSTGQQYSNQPQH
TRBV6-1	TRBJ2-1	ASSESLAIDEQF
TRBV7-2	TRBJ2-5	ASSLAGDPRETQY
TRBV12-2	TRBJ1-2	ASRSQTYRIYGYT
TRBV20-1	TRBJ1-2	SASGTGGYT
TRBV11-2	TRBJ1-6	ASSLASGPHSPLH
TRBV28	TRBJ1-1	ASSLTGGPNTEAF
TRBV7-2	TRBJ2-7	ASSLASGFKGEQY
TRBV12-3/TRBV12-4	TRBJ2-1	ASTNRNEQF
TRBV10-2	TRBJ2-5	ASSEMGSSETQY
TRBV19	TRBJ2-7	ASSLFGSSEQY
TRBV15	TRBJ1-1	ATSSLGGPMNTEAF
TRBV4-3	TRBJ1-5	ASSQAHRGQPQH
TRBV5-4	TRBJ1-4	ASSRRGGGVNEKLF
TRBV13	TRBJ2-1	ASSLGGEALNEQF